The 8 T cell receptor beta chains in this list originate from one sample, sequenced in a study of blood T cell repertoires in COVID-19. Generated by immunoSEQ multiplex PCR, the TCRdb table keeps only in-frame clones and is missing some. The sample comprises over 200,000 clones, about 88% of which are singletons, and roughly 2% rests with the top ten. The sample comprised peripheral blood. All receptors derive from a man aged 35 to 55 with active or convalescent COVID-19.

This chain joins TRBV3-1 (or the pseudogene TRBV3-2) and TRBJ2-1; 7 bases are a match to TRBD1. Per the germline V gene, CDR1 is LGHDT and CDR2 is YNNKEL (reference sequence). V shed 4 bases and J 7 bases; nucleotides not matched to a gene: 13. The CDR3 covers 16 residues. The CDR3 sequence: CASSRQYYYRGNEQFF. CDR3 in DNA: TGTGCCAGCAGCCGCCAGTACTACTACAGGGGAAATGAGCAGTTCTTC.

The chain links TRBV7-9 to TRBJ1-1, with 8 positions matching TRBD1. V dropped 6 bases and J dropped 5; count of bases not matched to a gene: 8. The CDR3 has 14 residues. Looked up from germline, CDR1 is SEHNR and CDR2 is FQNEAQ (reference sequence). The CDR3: CASSYTGGNTEAFF. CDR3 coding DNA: TGTGCCAGCAGTTATACAGGGGGGAATACTGAAGCTTTCTTT.

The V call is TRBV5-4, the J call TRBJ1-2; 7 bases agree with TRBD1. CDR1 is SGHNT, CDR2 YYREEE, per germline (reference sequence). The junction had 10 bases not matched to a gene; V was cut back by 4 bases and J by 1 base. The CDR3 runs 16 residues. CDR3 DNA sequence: TGTGCCAGCAGCCCCGGGAAGGGGGCGTTTAACTATGGCTACACCTTC. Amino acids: CASSPGKGAFNYGYTF.

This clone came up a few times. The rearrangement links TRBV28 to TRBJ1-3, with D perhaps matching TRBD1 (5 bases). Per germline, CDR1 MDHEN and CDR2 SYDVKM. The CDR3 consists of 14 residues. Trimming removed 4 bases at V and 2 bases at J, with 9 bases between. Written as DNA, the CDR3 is TGTGCCAGCAGTTACAGGTCCACTGGAAACACCATATATTTT. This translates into CASSYRSTGNTIYF. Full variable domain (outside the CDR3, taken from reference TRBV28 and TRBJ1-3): DVKVTQSSRYLVKRTGEKVFLECVQDMDHENMFWYRQDPGLGLRLIYFSYDVKMKEKGDIPEGYSVSREKKERFSLILESASTNQTSMYLCASSYRSTGNTIYFGEGSWLTVV.

DNA of the CDR3: TGTGCCAGCAGCATTTCTGGGGGCCGTGAAAAACTGTTTTTT. This sequence encodes CASSISGGREKLFF. The rearrangement links TRBV7-9 to TRBJ1-4; D is perhaps TRBD1 (6 bases). This CDR3 has 14 residues. V shed 5 bases and J shed 7 bases, with 14 bases lying between them. Germline assignment: CDR1 SEHNR and CDR2 FQNEAQ (reference sequence).

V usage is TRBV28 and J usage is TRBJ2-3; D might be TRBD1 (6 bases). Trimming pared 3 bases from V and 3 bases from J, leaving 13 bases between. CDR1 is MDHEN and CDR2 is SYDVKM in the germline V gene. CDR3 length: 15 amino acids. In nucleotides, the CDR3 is TGTGCCAGCAGTTTTTCCCAGGGGTGGACAGATACGCAGTATTTT. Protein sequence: CASSFSQGWTDTQYF.

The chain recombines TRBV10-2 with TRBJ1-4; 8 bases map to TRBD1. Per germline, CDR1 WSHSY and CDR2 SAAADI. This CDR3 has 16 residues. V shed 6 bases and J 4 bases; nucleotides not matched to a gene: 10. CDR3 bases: TGCGCCAGCAGGGAACCAGGGGGCGGGTATAATGAAAAACTGTTTTTT. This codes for CASREPGGGYNEKLFF.

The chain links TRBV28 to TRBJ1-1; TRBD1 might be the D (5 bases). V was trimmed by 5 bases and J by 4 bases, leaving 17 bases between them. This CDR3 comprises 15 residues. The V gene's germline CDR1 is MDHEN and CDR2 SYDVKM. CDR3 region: CASSTHPRVPTEAFF. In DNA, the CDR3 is TGTGCCAGCAGTACGCACCCCAGGGTCCCCACTGAAGCTTTCTTT. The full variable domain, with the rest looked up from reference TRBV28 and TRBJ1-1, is DVKVTQSSRYLVKRTGEKVFLECVQDMDHENMFWYRQDPGLGLRLIYFSYDVKMKEKGDIPEGYSVSREKKERFSLILESASTNQTSMYLCASSTHPRVPTEAFFGQGTRLTVV.